The sample holds many counts of the clone carrying this T cell receptor (beta chain). Its antigen is not known. Study results and caveats: The larger cohort examined one V-J beta rearrangement, not whole repertoires. Greatest tumor Treg TCR overlap was with tumor naive CD4+ cells. The TCR gene usage of tumor memory CD4+ T cells clustered together with blood and lymph node memory CD4+ cells and with lymph node naive CD4+ cells.

In germline, CDR1 is SGDLS, CDR2 YYNGEE. Unmatched junction bases numbered 3, after V lost 0 bases and J lost 0 bases. The CDR3 runs 17 residues. Constant-region reverse primers amplified full-length variable regions, followed by semi-nested Nested Universal Primer A PCR. One entry per CDR3 protein, called by TCRdb with MiXCR from the 5' RACE reads. The table shows about 40,000 distinct CDR3 sequences, with 18% occurring only once. The clonotype originates from a female donor with breast cancer. The sample consisted of naive CD4+ T cells sorted from a lymph node. The subset: naive CD4+ T cells, CD4+CD45RA+CD25-. The chain recombines TRBV9 with TRBJ2-1; 10 bases map to TRBD1. The CDR3 sequence: CASSVAGQGGSYNEQFF. The CDR3 DNA reads TGTGCCAGCAGCGTAGCCGGACAGGGGGGCTCCTACAATGAGCAGTTCTTC.